This T cell receptor (beta chain) was captured by sequencing in a study of blood T cell repertoires in COVID-19. The wider study: Collection of acute and convalescent COVID-19 samples took place in the United States, Italy and Spain. In each case, the material was cDNA or gDNA derived from T cells, B-cell-depleted T cells, or PBMCs.

The CDR3 is 16 amino acids. J was trimmed by 3 bases and V by 4 bases; bases with no gene match: 8. Germline assignment: CDR1 MNHEY and CDR2 SVGAGI. Seattle-derived patients entered the study during active infection and were followed longitudinally. Under the authors' procedure: Reference gene primer amplification gave nucleated cell count estimates. Produced via immunoSEQ multiplex PCR; TCRdb's table is partial and in-frame only. For V, J and clone size, that table is used; D and trimming come from the DNA. This sample yields under 300,000 clones, of which about 93% are seen a single time; approximately 0.8% belongs to the top ten.

The V and J genes are TRBV6-5 and TRBJ1-2; 10 bases line up with TRBD1. The receptor's source is a man aged 30 to 45 with COVID-19, enrolled during active disease. The specimen was peripheral blood. This CDR3 reads CASSSHRDRGDYGYTF. The CDR3 coding sequence is TGTGCCAGCAGTTCACACCGGGACAGGGGAGACTATGGCTACACCTTC.